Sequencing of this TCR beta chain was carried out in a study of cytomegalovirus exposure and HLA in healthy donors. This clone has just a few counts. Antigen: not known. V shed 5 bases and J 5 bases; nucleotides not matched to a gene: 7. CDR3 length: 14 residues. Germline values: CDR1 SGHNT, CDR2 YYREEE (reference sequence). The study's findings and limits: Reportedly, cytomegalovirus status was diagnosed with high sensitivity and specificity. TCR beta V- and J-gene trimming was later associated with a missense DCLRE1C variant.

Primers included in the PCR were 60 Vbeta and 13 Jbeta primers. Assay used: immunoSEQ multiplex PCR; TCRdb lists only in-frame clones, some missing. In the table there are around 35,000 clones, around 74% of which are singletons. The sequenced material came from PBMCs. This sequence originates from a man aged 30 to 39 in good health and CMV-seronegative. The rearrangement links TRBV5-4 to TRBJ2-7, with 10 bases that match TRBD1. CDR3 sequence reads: CASSRDRGVNEQYF. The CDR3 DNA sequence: TGTGCCAGCAGTCGGGACAGGGGTGTCAACGAGCAGTACTTC.